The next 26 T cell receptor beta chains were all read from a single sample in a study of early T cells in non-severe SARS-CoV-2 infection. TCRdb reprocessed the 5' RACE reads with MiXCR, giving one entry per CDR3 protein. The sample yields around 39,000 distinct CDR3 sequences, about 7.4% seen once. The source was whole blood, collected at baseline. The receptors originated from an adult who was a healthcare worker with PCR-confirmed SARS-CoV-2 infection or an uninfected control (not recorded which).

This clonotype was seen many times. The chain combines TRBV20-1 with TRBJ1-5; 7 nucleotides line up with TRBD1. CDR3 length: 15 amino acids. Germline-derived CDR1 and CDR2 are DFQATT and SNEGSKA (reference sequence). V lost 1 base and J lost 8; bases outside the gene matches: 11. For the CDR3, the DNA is TGCAGTGCTAGAGGAAATACAGGGGAAGAAAAGCCCCAGCATTTT. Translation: CSARGNTGEEKPQHF.

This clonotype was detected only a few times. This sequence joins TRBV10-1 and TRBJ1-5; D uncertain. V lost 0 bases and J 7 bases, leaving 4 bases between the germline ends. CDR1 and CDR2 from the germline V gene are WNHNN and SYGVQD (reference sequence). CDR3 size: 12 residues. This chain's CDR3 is CASSESGQPQHF. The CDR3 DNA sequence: TGCGCCAGCAGTGAGTCTGGACAGCCCCAGCATTTT.

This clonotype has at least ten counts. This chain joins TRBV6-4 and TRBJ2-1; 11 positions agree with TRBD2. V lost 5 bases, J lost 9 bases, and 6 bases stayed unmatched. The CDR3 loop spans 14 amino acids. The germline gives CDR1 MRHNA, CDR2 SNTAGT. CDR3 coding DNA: TGTGCCAGCAGTACTAGCGGGGGACAGGGTGAGCAGTTCTTC. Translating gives CASSTSGGQGEQFF.

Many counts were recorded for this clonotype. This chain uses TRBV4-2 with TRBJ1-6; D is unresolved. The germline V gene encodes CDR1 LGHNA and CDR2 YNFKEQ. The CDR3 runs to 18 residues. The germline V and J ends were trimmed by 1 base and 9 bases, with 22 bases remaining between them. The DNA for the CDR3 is TGTGCCAGCAGCCAAGTCTCTGAACAGATAGACCGGAGTTCACCCCTCCACTTT. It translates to CASSQVSEQIDRSSPLHF.

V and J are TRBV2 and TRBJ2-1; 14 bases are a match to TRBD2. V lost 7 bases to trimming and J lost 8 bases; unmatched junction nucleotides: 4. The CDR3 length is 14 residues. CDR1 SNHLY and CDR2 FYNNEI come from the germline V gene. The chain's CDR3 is CASKWTSGGYEQFF. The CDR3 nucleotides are TGTGCCAGCAAGTGGACTAGCGGGGGGTATGAGCAGTTCTTC.

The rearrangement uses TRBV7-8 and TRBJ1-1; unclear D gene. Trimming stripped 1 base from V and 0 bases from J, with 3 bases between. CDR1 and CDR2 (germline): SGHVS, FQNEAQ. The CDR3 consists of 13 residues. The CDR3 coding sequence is TGTGCCAGCAGCTTAGAACTGAACACTGAAGCTTTCTTT. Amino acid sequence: CASSLELNTEAFF.

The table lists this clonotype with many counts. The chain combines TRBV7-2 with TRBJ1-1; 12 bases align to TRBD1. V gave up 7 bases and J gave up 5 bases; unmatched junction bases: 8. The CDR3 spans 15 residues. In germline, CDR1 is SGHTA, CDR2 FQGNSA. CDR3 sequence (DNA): TGTGCCAGCATGGCGGGACAGGGGGCGTGGACTGAAGCTTTCTTT. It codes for CASMAGQGAWTEAFF.

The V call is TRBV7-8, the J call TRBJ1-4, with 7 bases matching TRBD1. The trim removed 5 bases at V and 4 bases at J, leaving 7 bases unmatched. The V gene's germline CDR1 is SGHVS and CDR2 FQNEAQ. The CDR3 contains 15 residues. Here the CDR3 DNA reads TGTGCCAGCAGCCACTCGGGACAGAATAATGAAAAACTGTTTTTT. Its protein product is CASSHSGQNNEKLFF.

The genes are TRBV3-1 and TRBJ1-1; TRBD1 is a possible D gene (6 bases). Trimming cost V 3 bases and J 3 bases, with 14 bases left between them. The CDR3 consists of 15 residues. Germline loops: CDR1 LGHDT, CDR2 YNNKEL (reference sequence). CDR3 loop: CASSQGHRADTEAFF. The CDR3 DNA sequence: TGTGCCAGCAGCCAGGGGCACAGGGCTGACACTGAAGCTTTCTTT.

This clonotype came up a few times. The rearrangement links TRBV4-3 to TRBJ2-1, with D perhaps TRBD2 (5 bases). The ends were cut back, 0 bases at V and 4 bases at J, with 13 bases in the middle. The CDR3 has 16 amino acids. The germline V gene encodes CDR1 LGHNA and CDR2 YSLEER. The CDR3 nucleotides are TGCGCCAGCAGCCAAGAACGAGGGCACCCTTACAATGAGCAGTTCTTC. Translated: CASSQERGHPYNEQFF.

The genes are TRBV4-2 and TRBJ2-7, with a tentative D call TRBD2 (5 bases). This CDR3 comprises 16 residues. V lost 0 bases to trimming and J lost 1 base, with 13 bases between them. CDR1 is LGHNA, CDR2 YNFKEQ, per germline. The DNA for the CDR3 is TGTGCCAGCAGCCAAGAGGCGGCGGGTCTTTCCTACGAGCAGTACTTC. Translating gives CASSQEAAGLSYEQYF.

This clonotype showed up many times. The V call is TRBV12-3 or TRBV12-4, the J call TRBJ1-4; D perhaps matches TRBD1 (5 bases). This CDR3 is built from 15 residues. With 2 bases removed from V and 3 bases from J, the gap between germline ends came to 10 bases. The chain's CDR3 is CASSLQQGPNEKLFF. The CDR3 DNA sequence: TGTGCCAGCAGTTTACAGCAGGGACCTAATGAAAAACTGTTTTTT.

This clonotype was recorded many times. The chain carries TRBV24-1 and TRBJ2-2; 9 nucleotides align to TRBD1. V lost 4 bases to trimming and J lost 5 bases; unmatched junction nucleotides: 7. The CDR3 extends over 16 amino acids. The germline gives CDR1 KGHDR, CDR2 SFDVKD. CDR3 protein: CATSDAGQGITGELFF. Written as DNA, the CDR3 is TGTGCCACCAGTGACGCGGGACAGGGAATAACCGGGGAGCTGTTTTTT.

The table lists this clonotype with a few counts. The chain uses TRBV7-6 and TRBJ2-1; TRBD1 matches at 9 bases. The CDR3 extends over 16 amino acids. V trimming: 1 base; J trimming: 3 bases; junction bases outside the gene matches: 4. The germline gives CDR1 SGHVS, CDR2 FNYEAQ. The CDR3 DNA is TGTGCCAGCAGCTTAGGCACAGGGGGCATCTACAATGAGCAGTTCTTC. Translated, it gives CASSLGTGGIYNEQFF.

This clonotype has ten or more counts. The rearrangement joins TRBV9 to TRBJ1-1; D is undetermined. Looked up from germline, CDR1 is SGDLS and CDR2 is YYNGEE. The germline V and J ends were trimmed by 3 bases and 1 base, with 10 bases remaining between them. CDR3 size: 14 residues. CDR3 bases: TGTGCCAGCAGCGCCAACCCGGCGAACACTGAAGCTTTCTTT. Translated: CASSANPANTEAFF.

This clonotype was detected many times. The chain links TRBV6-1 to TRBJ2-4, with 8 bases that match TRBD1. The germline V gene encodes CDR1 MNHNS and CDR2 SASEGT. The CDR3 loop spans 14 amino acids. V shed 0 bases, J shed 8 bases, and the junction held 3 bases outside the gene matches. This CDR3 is CASSEAPDRDIQYF. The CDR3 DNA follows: TGTGCCAGCAGTGAAGCCCCGGACAGGGACATTCAGTACTTC.

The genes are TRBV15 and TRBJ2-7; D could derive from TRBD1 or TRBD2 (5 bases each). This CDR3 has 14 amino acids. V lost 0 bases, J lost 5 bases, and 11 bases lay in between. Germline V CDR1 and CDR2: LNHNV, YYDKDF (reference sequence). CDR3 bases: TGTGCCACCAGCAGAGATACAAGGGACCACGAGCAGTACTTC. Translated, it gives CATSRDTRDHEQYF.

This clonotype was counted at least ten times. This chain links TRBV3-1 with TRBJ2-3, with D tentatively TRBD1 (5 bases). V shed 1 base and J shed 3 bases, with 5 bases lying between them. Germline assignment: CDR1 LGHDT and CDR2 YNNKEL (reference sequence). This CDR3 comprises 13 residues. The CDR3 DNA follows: TGTGCCAGCAGCCAAGCAGGGACAGATACGCAGTATTTT. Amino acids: CASSQAGTDTQYF.

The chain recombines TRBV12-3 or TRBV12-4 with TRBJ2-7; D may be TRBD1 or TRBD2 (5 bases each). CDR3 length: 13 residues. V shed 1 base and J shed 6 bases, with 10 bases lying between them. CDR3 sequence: CASSLVGDSEQYF. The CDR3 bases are TGTGCCAGCAGTTTAGTGGGGGATAGCGAGCAGTACTTC.

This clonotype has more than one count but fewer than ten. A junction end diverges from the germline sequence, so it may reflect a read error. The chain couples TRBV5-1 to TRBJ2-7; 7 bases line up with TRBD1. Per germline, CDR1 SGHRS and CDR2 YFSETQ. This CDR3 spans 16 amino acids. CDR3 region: CTSSSNPGTELSEQYF. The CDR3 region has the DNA TGCACCAGCAGCTCCAACCCAGGGACAGAACTATCCGAGCAGTACTTC.

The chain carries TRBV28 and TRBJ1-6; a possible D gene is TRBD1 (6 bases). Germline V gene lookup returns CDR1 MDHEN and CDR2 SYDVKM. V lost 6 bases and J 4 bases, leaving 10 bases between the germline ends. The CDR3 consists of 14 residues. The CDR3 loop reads CASSRGQYNSPLHF. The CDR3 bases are TGTGCCAGCAGCCGGGGACAATATAATTCACCCCTCCACTTT.

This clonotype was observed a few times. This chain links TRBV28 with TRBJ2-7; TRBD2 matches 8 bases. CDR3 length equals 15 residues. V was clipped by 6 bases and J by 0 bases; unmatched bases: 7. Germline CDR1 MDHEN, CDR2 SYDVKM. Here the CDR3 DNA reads TGTGCCAGCAGCAGCGGGGGACCTCTCTCCTACGAGCAGTACTTC. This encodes CASSSGGPLSYEQYF.

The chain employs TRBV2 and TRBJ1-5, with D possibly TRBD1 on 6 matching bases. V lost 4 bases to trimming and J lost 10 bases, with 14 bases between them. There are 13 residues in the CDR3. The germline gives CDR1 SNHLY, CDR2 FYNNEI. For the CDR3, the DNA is TGTGCCAGCAGTGTGGCAGGGGCAGAACCCCAGCATTTT. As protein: CASSVAGAEPQHF.

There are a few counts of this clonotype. CDR3 loop: CASSEDPPSNYGYTF. CDR3 DNA: TGTGCCAGCAGTGAAGACCCACCATCTAACTATGGCTACACCTTC. V gene TRBV2 combines with J gene TRBJ1-2, with D unclear. Per the germline V gene, CDR1 is SNHLY and CDR2 is FYNNEI. The CDR3 is 15 residues long. The V end lost 1 base, the J end lost 0 bases, and 9 bases lay between the germline ends.

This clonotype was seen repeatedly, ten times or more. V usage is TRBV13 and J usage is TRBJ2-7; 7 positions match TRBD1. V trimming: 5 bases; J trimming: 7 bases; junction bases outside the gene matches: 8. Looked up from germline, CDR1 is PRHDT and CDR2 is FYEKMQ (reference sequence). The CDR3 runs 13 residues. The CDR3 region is CASSHRGLREQYF. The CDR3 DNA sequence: TGTGCCAGCAGCCATAGGGGGCTCCGGGAGCAGTACTTC.

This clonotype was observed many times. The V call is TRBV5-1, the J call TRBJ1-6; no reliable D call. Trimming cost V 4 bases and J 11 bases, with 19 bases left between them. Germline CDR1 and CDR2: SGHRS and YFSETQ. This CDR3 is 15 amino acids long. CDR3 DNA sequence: TGCGCCAGCAGCCCCCTCCTCGACCCAAATACACCCCTCCACTTT. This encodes CASSPLLDPNTPLHF.